These 21 T cell receptor beta chains originate from one sample sequenced in a study of blood T cells in healthy people across ages. The use of a sample-barcoded 5' primer and a J-beta primer mix characterized a second PCR of roughly 7 to 11 cycles. One entry per CDR3 protein, called by TCRdb with MiXCR from the 5' RACE reads. Among about a million distinct CDR3 sequences listed, roughly half were seen once. Sequenced input: blood. The receptors originated from a woman aged 55-69 years in good health.

This clonotype has just one count. The chain employs TRBV6-5 and TRBJ1-1; possible D gene TRBD1, 5 bases. Trimming removed 2 bases at V and 6 bases at J, with 7 bases between. This CDR3 region has 12 residues. Germline V CDR1 and CDR2: MNHEY, SVGAGI. CDR3: CASSYVGAEAFF. The CDR3 nucleotides read TGTGCCAGCAGTTACGTAGGGGCTGAAGCTTTCTTT.

The chain combines TRBV4-2 with TRBJ2-7; unclear D gene. Trimming left V 0 bases short and J 2 bases short, with 8 bases between. CDR1 is LGHNA, CDR2 YNFKEQ, per germline. The CDR3 length is 14 residues. The CDR3 sequence is CASSQDPKAYEQYF. For the CDR3, the DNA is TGTGCCAGCAGCCAAGACCCTAAGGCCTACGAGCAGTACTTC.

The rearrangement links TRBV7-2 to TRBJ2-6; D is unclear. Germline loops: CDR1 SGHTA, CDR2 FQGNSA. This CDR3 comprises 18 residues. V was trimmed by 5 bases and J by 1 base, leaving 18 bases between them. The chain's CDR3 is CASSPVATISSGANVLTF. The CDR3 nucleotides read TGTGCCAGCAGCCCTGTCGCCACGATTTCTTCTGGGGCCAACGTCCTGACTTTC.

This clonotype has a handful of counts. This chain joins TRBV7-2 and TRBJ1-2; TRBD1 matches 8 bases. The CDR3 runs to 14 residues. V dropped 4 bases and J dropped 7; count of bases not matched to a gene: 8. CDR1 and CDR2 (germline): SGHTA, FQGNSA. The chain's CDR3 is CASSSSDRVPGYTF. CDR3 in DNA: TGTGCCAGCAGCTCCTCGGACAGGGTACCTGGCTACACCTTC.

The chain joins TRBV7-2 to TRBJ1-2; D is uncertain. Germline V gene lookup returns CDR1 SGHTA and CDR2 FQGNSA. V was cut by 4 bases and J by 4 bases, with 7 bases left in between. CDR3 length: 12 amino acids. The CDR3 DNA reads TGTGCCAGCAGCTCCCAGACCTATGGCTACACCTTC. The encoded protein is CASSSQTYGYTF.

The chain is built from TRBV5-1 and TRBJ2-7; 15 bases agree with TRBD2. V dropped 4 bases and J dropped 0; count of bases not matched to a gene: 8. The germline V gene encodes CDR1 SGHRS and CDR2 YFSETQ. The CDR3 runs to 18 residues. The CDR3 sequence: CASSVPGLAGGSSYEQYF. CDR3 coding DNA: TGCGCCAGCAGCGTTCCGGGACTAGCGGGAGGAAGCTCCTACGAGCAGTACTTC.

The chain has TRBV7-8 and TRBJ2-1, with D possibly called TRBD1 or TRBD2 (5 bases each). Germline CDR1 reads SGHVS; CDR2 reads FQNEAQ. The V end was cut by 6 bases, the J end by 6 bases, with 9 bases between. This CDR3 contains 12 residues. The CDR3 DNA is TGTGCCAGCAGACCAGGGACCAATGAGCAGTTCTTC. It yields the protein CASRPGTNEQFF.

The chain recombines TRBV12-3 or TRBV12-4 with TRBJ2-7; TRBD1 matches 9 bases. Germline trimming cut 5 bases from V and 2 bases from J; bases unmatched to any gene: 7. The CDR3 is 15 amino acids. This CDR3 is CASSPGQGYPYEQYF. The DNA for the CDR3 is TGTGCCAGCAGTCCGGGACAGGGTTACCCCTACGAGCAGTACTTC.

This chain links TRBV12-3 or TRBV12-4 with TRBJ2-5; maybe TRBD2 (6 bases). This CDR3 contains 14 residues. V lost 7 bases and J lost 5, with 17 bases in between. CDR3 region: CASNWSTGRETQYF. DNA of the CDR3: TGTGCCAGCAATTGGTCGACTGGGAGGGAGACCCAGTACTTC.

The genes are TRBV12-3 or TRBV12-4 and TRBJ2-1; 12 bases align to TRBD2. Losses at the gene ends were 3 bases for V and 2 bases for J; bases not matched to a gene: 11. The CDR3 totals 19 residues. The CDR3 loop reads CASSFGLAGGSKAYNEQFF. The DNA of the CDR3 is TGTGCCAGCAGTTTTGGGCTAGCGGGAGGGTCAAAGGCCTACAATGAGCAGTTCTTC.

The chain recombines TRBV6-1 with TRBJ2-1; D not resolved. The V gene's germline CDR1 is MNHNS and CDR2 SASEGT. Trimming removed 6 bases from V and 6 bases from J, with 12 bases in between. The CDR3 spans 13 residues. The CDR3 DNA sequence: TGTGCCAGCAGGGATGTAGGTTTCAATGAGCAGTTCTTC. Residues: CASRDVGFNEQFF.

This chain joins TRBV11-2 and TRBJ2-3; D remains unclear. This CDR3 has 14 residues. Germline V gives CDR1 SGHAT, CDR2 FQNNGV. Trimming pared 4 bases from V and 8 bases from J, leaving 16 bases between. The CDR3 DNA is TGTGCCAGCAGCTCAGATCCGAGGTCGGTTACGCAGTATTTT. This codes for CASSSDPRSVTQYF.

This sequence joins TRBV3-1 and TRBJ2-2; D is possibly TRBD1 or TRBD2 (5 bases each). Germline V gene sequence: CDR1 LGHDT, CDR2 YNNKEL (reference sequence). The CDR3 runs 15 residues. Trimming removed 5 bases from V and 2 bases from J, with 12 bases in between. DNA of the CDR3: TGTGCCAGCAGCGGGCCGGGACGAAACACCGGGGAGCTGTTTTTT. Protein sequence: CASSGPGRNTGELFF.

The sample holds a few counts of this clonotype. The CDR3 here is CASSRVEPEKLFF. As DNA, the CDR3 is TGCGCCAGCAGCCGCGTCGAGCCTGAAAAACTGTTTTTT. V gene TRBV4-1 combines with J gene TRBJ1-4; no firm D call. Per germline, CDR1 MGHRA and CDR2 YSYEKL. This CDR3 spans 13 amino acids. V was trimmed by 4 bases and J by 7 bases, leaving 10 bases between them.

This rearrangement joins TRBV29-1 to TRBJ2-3, with TRBD2 identical over 10 bases. This CDR3 has 15 amino acids. Looked up from germline, CDR1 is SQVTM and CDR2 is ANQGSEA. V trimming: 5 bases; J trimming: 0 bases; junction bases outside the gene matches: 5. CDR3 bases: TGCAGCGTTAGGACTAGCGGCATAAGCACAGATACGCAGTATTTT. Protein sequence: CSVRTSGISTDTQYF.

This clonotype was seen a few times. The V call is TRBV5-1, the J call TRBJ2-1, with 8 bases lining up with TRBD2. The V gene's germline CDR1 is SGHRS and CDR2 YFSETQ. The CDR3 spans 15 residues. With V trimmed by 4 bases and J by 0 bases, 3 bases remained unmatched. The CDR3 nucleotides are TGCGCCAGCAGCATGGCGGGAGGCTCCTACAATGAGCAGTTCTTC. This gives the protein CASSMAGGSYNEQFF.

The chain couples TRBV6-6 to TRBJ2-6; D is unclear. The CDR3 has 15 amino acids. The germline CDR1 and CDR2 sequences are MNHNY and SVGAGI (reference sequence). V was pared by 5 bases and J by 0 bases, with 8 bases between. The CDR3 DNA reads TGTGCCAGCAGTCGCGCGGTCTCTGGGGCCAACGTCCTGACTTTC. Protein sequence: CASSRAVSGANVLTF.

This CDR3 is CASSIFGESSYNEQFF. CDR3 bases: TGTGCCAGCAGTATTTTCGGCGAGAGCTCCTACAATGAGCAGTTCTTC. This sequence joins TRBV27 and TRBJ2-1; unclear D gene. Germline assignment: CDR1 MNHEY and CDR2 SMNVEV (reference sequence). CDR3 length: 16 amino acids. V was trimmed by 5 bases and J by 0 bases, leaving 14 bases between them.

This chain links TRBV9 with TRBJ2-5; TRBD1 agrees at 7 bases. The CDR3 loop spans 17 amino acids. V trimming: 0 bases; J trimming: 1 base; junction bases outside the gene matches: 9. CDR1 and CDR2 (germline): SGDLS, YYNGEE. The CDR3 loop is CASSVGYRGAPQETQYF. In nucleotides, the CDR3 is TGTGCCAGCAGCGTAGGGTACAGGGGTGCCCCCCAAGAGACCCAGTACTTC.

This clonotype occurred a few times. This chain links TRBV7-6 with TRBJ2-7; D not certain. The CDR3 runs to 15 residues. The V gene lost 5 bases and the J gene lost 3 bases, with 17 bases spanning the gap. Germline CDR1 SGHVS, CDR2 FNYEAQ. DNA for the CDR3: TGTGCCAGCAGCCCCGGACCATCCGTCGGCTACGAGCAGTACTTC. Protein sequence: CASSPGPSVGYEQYF.

The V and J genes are TRBV20-1 and TRBJ2-6; TRBD1 aligns across 7 bases. V lost 2 bases to trimming and J lost 0 bases; unmatched junction nucleotides: 4. CDR3 size: 16 residues. In germline, CDR1 is DFQATT, CDR2 SNEGSKA (reference sequence). CDR3 nucleotides: TGCAGTGCTAGACCCACAGGGGTCTCTGGGGCCAACGTCCTGACTTTC. Amino acid sequence: CSARPTGVSGANVLTF.